These 32 T cell receptor beta chains were sequenced from one sample in a study of human T cells and chemical hapten exposure. Using its own MiXCR run on the RACE reads, TCRdb lists one record per CDR3 protein. The sample comprises tens of thousands of distinct CDR3 sequences, more than 8% of which are singletons, and roughly 3.3% rests with the top ten. Stated time point: patch test 1, 2 weeks after DPC sensitization. The treatment: therapeutic diphenylcyclopropenone sensitization with weekly scalp DPC. The specimen was whole blood, collected in connection with sensitization to the hapten diphenylcyclopropenone (DPC). The origin of the receptors is a woman aged 40 to 50 with alopecia areata. Some clones in this sample may be carry-over from other donors' samples.

Only a few counts were recorded for this clonotype. This chain uses TRBV4-1 with TRBJ1-5; tentatively, D is TRBD1 (5 bases). Per the germline V gene, CDR1 is MGHRA and CDR2 is YSYEKL. V was clipped by 0 bases and J by 0 bases, with 9 bases between them. This CDR3 spans 16 amino acids. The CDR3 nucleotides read TGCGCCAGCAGCCAAGAGACAGTCTATAGCAATCAGCCCCAGCATTTT. Translating gives CASSQETVYSNQPQHF.

This rearrangement joins TRBV4-1 to TRBJ2-1, with TRBD2 identical over 9 bases. The V gene end was trimmed by 2 bases and the J gene end by 4 bases; junction bases not matched to a gene: 6. The CDR3 has 16 amino acids. Per germline, CDR1 MGHRA and CDR2 YSYEKL. Written as DNA, the CDR3 is TGCGCCAGCAGCCAACCAGCGGGGGGCCGATACAATGAGCAGTTCTTC. Translating it yields CASSQPAGGRYNEQFF.

The sample holds many counts of this clonotype. The V gene is TRBV6-2 or TRBV6-3, the J gene TRBJ2-3; 9 bases line up with TRBD2. The CDR3 covers 17 residues. Trimming took 4 bases from V and 5 from J; bases not matched to a gene: 13. Germline V gene lookup returns CDR1 MNHEY and CDR2 SVGEGT. CDR3 amino acids: CASSWAGGGAQKDTQYF. The CDR3 nucleotides read TGTGCCAGCAGTTGGGCCGGCGGGGGGGCCCAGAAAGATACGCAGTATTTT.

This clonotype was recorded a few times. The chain has TRBV7-2 and TRBJ2-3, with D tentatively TRBD1 (5 bases). CDR1 and CDR2 (germline): SGHTA, FQGNSA. The ends were cut back, 5 bases at V and 4 bases at J, with 22 bases in the middle. This CDR3 has 17 residues. In DNA, the CDR3 is TGTGCCAGCAGCCCGGGTGCAGGGCCGATTCACGCAGATACGCAGTATTTT. Translating gives CASSPGAGPIHADTQYF.

This clonotype was counted many times. The chain couples TRBV6-2 or TRBV6-3 to TRBJ1-2, with D tentatively TRBD1 (5 bases). Per germline, CDR1 MNHEY and CDR2 SVGEGT. This CDR3 region has 15 residues. V gave up 5 bases and J gave up 5 bases, with 18 bases separating them. The CDR3 protein is CASSLRDPGRYGYTF. The DNA for the CDR3 is TGTGCCAGCAGTCTCCGGGACCCCGGTAGATATGGCTACACCTTC.

This clonotype came up many times. V and J are TRBV3-1 and TRBJ2-7; D is unresolved. Germline V gene data show CDR1 as LGHDT and CDR2 as YNNKEL (reference sequence). Trimming stripped 3 bases from V and 9 bases from J, with 18 bases between. This CDR3 has 14 residues. The CDR3 spells CASSQDPATSGQYF. CDR3 coding DNA: TGTGCCAGCAGCCAGGACCCAGCCACCTCCGGGCAGTACTTC.

This clonotype was observed at least ten times. The genes are TRBV28 and TRBJ2-4; D uncertain. The germline V gene has CDR1 MDHEN and CDR2 SYDVKM. V gave up 5 bases and J gave up 2 bases, with 7 bases separating them. CDR3 length: 13 amino acids. In nucleotides, the CDR3 is TGTGCCAGCAGTGGGCACACCAAAAACATTCAGTACTTC. It is translated as CASSGHTKNIQYF.

This clonotype came up many times. The rearrangement links TRBV20-1 to TRBJ1-5, with a possible D match to TRBD1 (5 bases). The CDR3 totals 14 residues. Germline assignment: CDR1 DFQATT and CDR2 SNEGSKA (reference sequence). With 0 bases removed from V and 4 bases from J, the gap between germline ends came to 10 bases. CDR3 nucleotide sequence: TGCAGTGCTAGAGACCTACAGGAAAATCAGCCCCAGCATTTT. It encodes CSARDLQENQPQHF.

This clonotype was seen repeatedly, ten times or more. The chain has TRBV29-1 and TRBJ2-2; D might be TRBD1 (7 bases). Trimming removed 3 bases from V and 7 bases from J, with 15 bases in between. The CDR3 has 14 residues. Germline V gene data show CDR1 as SQVTM and CDR2 as ANQGSEA. CDR3 sequence: CSVEFPGGIGELFF. The CDR3 nucleotides are TGCAGCGTTGAGTTTCCAGGGGGGATCGGGGAGCTGTTTTTT.

This clonotype was counted at least ten times. CDR3 residues: CSAVTPGQRAYEQYF. The CDR3 region has the DNA TGCAGTGCTGTCACGCCGGGACAGCGGGCCTACGAGCAGTACTTC. V usage is TRBV20-1 and J usage is TRBJ2-7; a possible D gene is TRBD1 (7 bases). Germline V gives CDR1 DFQATT, CDR2 SNEGSKA (reference sequence). CDR3 length equals 15 residues. V lost 5 bases, J lost 2 bases, and 19 bases lay in between.

This clonotype was observed a handful of times. This chain joins TRBV6-5 and TRBJ2-7; no clear D. Per germline, CDR1 MNHEY and CDR2 SVGAGI. V lost 6 bases and J 2 bases, leaving 11 bases between the germline ends. The CDR3 runs 13 residues. CDR3 in DNA: TGTGCCAGCAGGATTAATTTAGCCTACGAGCAGTACTTC. Protein: CASRINLAYEQYF.

As to this clonotype: This may arise from a read error, as a much more abundant clone is one base away. The chain is built from TRBV19 and TRBJ2-2; tentatively, D is TRBD1 (6 bases). Trimming removed 6 bases at V and 3 bases at J, with 17 bases between. The germline CDR1 and CDR2 sequences are LNHDA and SQIVND (reference sequence). The CDR3 has 16 residues. The CDR3 region is CASSPFGTSDTGELFF. CDR3 coding DNA: TGTGCCAGTAGCCCTTTCGGGACAAGTGACACCGGGGAGCTGTTTTTT.

The table lists this clonotype with many counts. The chain is built from TRBV6-6 and TRBJ2-7; 7 nucleotides agree with TRBD1. V shed 5 bases, J shed 0 bases, and the junction held 10 bases outside the gene matches. Germline CDR1 and CDR2: MNHNY and SVGAGI (reference sequence). CDR3 length equals 16 residues. The DNA for the CDR3 is TGTGCCAGCAGTACGTTTTACGGACAGGCCTCCTACGAGCAGTACTTC. Translating gives CASSTFYGQASYEQYF.

The V call is TRBV12-3 or TRBV12-4, the J call TRBJ1-5; D unclear. CDR3 length: 12 residues. Trimming removed 2 bases at V and 7 bases at J, with 6 bases between. CDR3 DNA sequence: TGTGCCAGCAGTTTAAAGGGACAGCCCCAGCATTTT. Its translation is CASSLKGQPQHF.

The chain has TRBV2 and TRBJ2-2, with D possibly TRBD2 on 5 matching bases. V lost 3 bases and J lost 5, with 16 bases in between. The germline V gene has CDR1 SNHLY and CDR2 FYNNEI. The length of the CDR3 is 16 residues. CDR3 in amino acids: CASSDWPTRGTGELFF. In nucleotides, the CDR3 is TGTGCCAGCAGTGATTGGCCGACCCGAGGGACCGGGGAGCTGTTTTTT.

This clonotype appeared many times. This sequence joins TRBV7-3 and TRBJ1-5; no definite D call. Trimming shortened V by 3 bases and J by 4 bases, and 13 bases separated the two germline ends. CDR3 size: 15 residues. The germline CDR1 and CDR2 sequences are SGHTA and FQGTGA. The DNA of the CDR3 is TGTGCCAGCAGCTTGCAGTACATGGGAAATCAGCCCCAGCATTTT. This codes for CASSLQYMGNQPQHF.

The sample holds a few counts of this clonotype. The chain combines TRBV2 with TRBJ2-1, with 8 bases fitting TRBD2. Germline CDR1 SNHLY, CDR2 FYNNEI. CDR3 length: 10 residues. V lost 8 bases and J lost 10; bases outside the gene matches: 1. The CDR3, as DNA: TGTGCCAGCCAGCGGGAGGAGCAGTTCTTC. Amino acids: CASQREEQFF. The whole variable domain, remainder taken from reference TRBV2 and TRBJ2-1, is EPEVTQTPSHQVTQMGQEVILRCVPISNHLYFYWYRQILGQKVEFLVSFYNNEISEKSEIFDDQFSVERPDGSNFTLKIRSTKLEDSAMYFCASQREEQFFGPGTRLTVL.

This clonotype was seen repeatedly, ten times or more. The chain combines TRBV11-2 with TRBJ2-5; D remains ambiguous. Trimming shortened V by 4 bases and J by 3 bases, and 12 bases separated the two germline ends. Germline V gene data show CDR1 as SGHAT and CDR2 as FQNNGV. The CDR3 loop spans 14 amino acids. The DNA of the CDR3 is TGTGCCAGCAGCTCCGTCTCGCGAGAAGAGACCCAGTACTTC. It translates to CASSSVSREETQYF.

The sample holds many counts of this clonotype. V usage is TRBV7-2 and J usage is TRBJ2-2; 8 nucleotides align to TRBD2. Trimming at V came to 1 base and at J to 3 bases, leaving 1 base not matched to a gene. Germline V gene lookup returns CDR1 SGHTA and CDR2 FQGNSA. There are 15 residues in the CDR3. The CDR3, as DNA: TGTGCCAGCAGCTTAGTAGCGGGGTACACCGGGGAGCTGTTTTTT. Residues: CASSLVAGYTGELFF.

This clonotype appeared many times. The chain combines TRBV10-3 with TRBJ2-1; D might be TRBD1 or TRBD2, each matching 6 bases. The CDR3 runs to 15 residues. Between the trimmed V and J ends, which lost 3 bases and 1 base, there was a span of 10 bases. CDR1 and CDR2 from the germline V gene are ENHRY and SYGVKD. The CDR3 loop is CAISERGGSYNEQFF. The CDR3 bases are TGTGCCATCAGTGAAAGAGGGGGGTCCTACAATGAGCAGTTCTTC.

Ten or more counts support this clonotype. The V call is TRBV5-1, the J call TRBJ1-1; D unresolved. V lost 2 bases to trimming and J lost 5 bases, with 10 bases between them. CDR1 and CDR2 (germline): SGHRS, YFSETQ. This CDR3 has 13 amino acids. CDR3 nucleotides: TGCGCCAGCAGCTTCAAGGGTACGACTGAAGCTTTCTTT. Its protein product is CASSFKGTTEAFF.

The V and J genes are TRBV5-5 and TRBJ2-7, with D hard to call. This CDR3 has 12 residues. Germline V lookup: CDR1 SGHKS, CDR2 YYEKEE (reference sequence). Between the trimmed V and J ends, which lost 4 bases and 3 bases, there was a span of 8 bases. The CDR3 sequence is CASSLDFYEQYF. The CDR3 nucleotides read TGTGCCAGCAGCCTAGATTTCTACGAGCAGTACTTC.

Notes on this clonotype: Since a much larger clone is just one base distant, this may be a read error. This chain uses TRBV30 with TRBJ2-5; D is undetermined. In germline, CDR1 is GTSNPN, CDR2 SVGIG (reference sequence). This CDR3 has 12 residues. This chain's CDR3 is CACSVSLETQYF. Written as DNA, the CDR3 is TGTGCCTGTAGTGTAAGTTTGGAGACCCAGTACTTC. The variable domain in full, completed from reference TRBV30 and TRBJ2-5, reads SQTIHQWPATLVQPVGSPLSLECTVEGTSNPNLYWYRQAAGRGLQLLFYSVGIGQISSEVPQNLSASRPQDRQFILSSKKLLLSDSGFYLCACSVSLETQYFGPGTRLLVL.

The CDR3 region has the DNA TGTGCCAGCAGCTCAGGACAGGGGCTGTCCTACGAGCAGTACTTC. Its translation is CASSSGQGLSYEQYF. This chain connects TRBV7-2 to TRBJ2-7, with 9 bases matching TRBD1. With 4 bases clipped from V and 1 base from J, the junction kept 5 bases outside the gene matches. CDR1 is SGHTA, CDR2 FQGNSA, per germline. The CDR3 is made up of 15 amino acids.

This clonotype was seen many times. V is TRBV6-6 and J is TRBJ1-2; TRBD1 matches at 11 bases. The V gene's germline CDR1 is MNHNY and CDR2 SVGAGI (reference sequence). With V trimmed by 5 bases and J by 5 bases, 7 bases remained unmatched. This CDR3 has 15 amino acids. The DNA of the CDR3 is TGTGCCAGCAGTACCGGGACAGGGGGATGGTATGGCTACACCTTC. It yields the protein CASSTGTGGWYGYTF.

Comment on this clonotype: A clone one base away is much larger, so this may be a read error. The rearrangement links TRBV6-4 to TRBJ2-1, with 7 bases lining up with TRBD2. This CDR3 comprises 15 residues. With V trimmed by 6 bases and J by 5 bases, 10 bases remained unmatched. The germline V gene has CDR1 MRHNA and CDR2 SNTAGT. CDR3 in DNA: TGTGCCAGCAGCCCCTTGGCGGGGGAACACAATGAGCAGTTCTTC. This sequence encodes CASSPLAGEHNEQFF.

This clonotype came up many times. The chain uses TRBV4-3 and TRBJ1-1; D unclear. V was trimmed by 7 bases and J by 1 base, leaving 13 bases between them. Germline-derived CDR1 and CDR2 are LGHNA and YSLEER. The CDR3 has 14 residues. The CDR3 nucleotides are TGCGCCAGCACCTCCGCGATCGCGAACACTGAAGCTTTCTTT. Translation gives CASTSAIANTEAFF.

This clonotype was found many times. DNA for the CDR3: TGTGCCAGCAGTTACGTCTTAGGGGCTAGCGGGGGGGCCCTCGAGACCCAGTACTTC. Translation: CASSYVLGASGGALETQYF. V is TRBV6-2 or TRBV6-3 and J is TRBJ2-5, with 12 nucleotides matching TRBD2. The CDR3 covers 19 residues. CDR1 and CDR2 (germline): MNHEY, SVGEGT. V lost 2 bases and J lost 5; bases outside the gene matches: 15.

The chain employs TRBV11-3 and TRBJ2-1, with D perhaps TRBD1 (5 bases). Germline V CDR1 and CDR2: SGHNT, YENEEA. This CDR3 is built from 11 residues. The V gene lost 5 bases and the J gene lost 9 bases, with 8 bases spanning the gap. DNA of the CDR3: TGTGCCAGCAGCGCTACAGGTGAGCAGTTCTTC. This encodes CASSATGEQFF.

This clonotype has at least ten counts. The chain is built from TRBV7-2 and TRBJ1-1, with D possibly TRBD1 on 6 matching bases. The CDR3 is 13 residues long. Per germline, CDR1 SGHTA and CDR2 FQGNSA. Trimming removed 3 bases at V and 5 bases at J, with 10 bases between. As DNA, the CDR3 is TGTGCCAGCAGCTTTGAGAGGGGGACTGAAGCTTTCTTT. This encodes CASSFERGTEAFF. Supplemented by reference TRBV7-2 and TRBJ1-1, the full variable domain reads GAGVSQSPSNKVTEKGKDVELRCDPISGHTALYWYRQSLGQGLEFLIYFQGNSAPDKSGLPSDRFSAERTGGSVSTLTIQRTQQEDSAVYLCASSFERGTEAFFGQGTRLTVV.

The chain couples TRBV18 to TRBJ1-1; no clear D gene. The CDR3 runs to 14 residues. CDR1 and CDR2 from the germline V gene are KGHSH and LQKENI. The V and J ends lost 3 bases and 1 base respectively, with 9 bases between them. CDR3 sequence (DNA): TGTGCCAGCTCACCGGCGGACCAGAACACTGAAGCTTTCTTT. It specifies CASSPADQNTEAFF.

This clonotype was counted ten times or more. The chain recombines TRBV6-2 or TRBV6-3 with TRBJ1-1; TRBD1 matches at 7 bases. Germline values: CDR1 MNHEY, CDR2 SVGEGT. V shed 0 bases, J shed 4 bases, and the junction held 8 bases outside the gene matches. The CDR3 extends over 16 amino acids. CDR3 DNA sequence: TGTGCCAGCAGTTACTCCCCAAACAGGGGAGCCACTGAAGCTTTCTTT. This translates into CASSYSPNRGATEAFF.